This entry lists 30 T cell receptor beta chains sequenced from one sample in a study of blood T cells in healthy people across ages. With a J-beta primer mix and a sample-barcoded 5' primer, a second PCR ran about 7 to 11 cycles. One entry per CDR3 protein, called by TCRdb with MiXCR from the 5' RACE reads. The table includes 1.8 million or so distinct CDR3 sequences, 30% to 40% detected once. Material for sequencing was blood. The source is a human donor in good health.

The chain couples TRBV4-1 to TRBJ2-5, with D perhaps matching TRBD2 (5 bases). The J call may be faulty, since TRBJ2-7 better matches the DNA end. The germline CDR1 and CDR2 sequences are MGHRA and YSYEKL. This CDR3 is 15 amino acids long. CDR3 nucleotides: TGCGCCAGCAGCCAAATCGGGCTAGCTTGCTACGAGCAGTACTTC. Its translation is CASSQIGLACYEQYF.

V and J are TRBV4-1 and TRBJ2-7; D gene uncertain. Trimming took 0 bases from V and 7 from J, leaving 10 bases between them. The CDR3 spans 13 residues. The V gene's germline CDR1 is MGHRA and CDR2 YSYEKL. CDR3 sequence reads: CASSQEVPEEQYF. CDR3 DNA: TGCGCCAGCAGCCAAGAGGTCCCGGAGGAGCAGTACTTC.

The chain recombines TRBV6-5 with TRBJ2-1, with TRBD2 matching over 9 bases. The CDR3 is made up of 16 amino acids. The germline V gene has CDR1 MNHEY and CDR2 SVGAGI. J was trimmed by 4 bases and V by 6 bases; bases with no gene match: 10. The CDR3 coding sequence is TGTGCCAGCAGAGTTTTTGAGCGGGGGGCATACAATGAGCAGTTCTTC. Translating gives CASRVFERGAYNEQFF.

CDR3 sequence: CASSYVATNEKLFF. CDR3 nucleotides: TGTGCCAGCAGTTACGTTGCAACTAATGAAAAACTGTTTTTT. The V gene is TRBV6-2 or TRBV6-3, the J gene TRBJ1-4; D gene unclear. Germline-derived CDR1 and CDR2 are MNHEY and SVGEGT. There are 14 residues in the CDR3. Between the trimmed V and J ends, which lost 2 bases and 0 bases, there was a span of 4 bases.

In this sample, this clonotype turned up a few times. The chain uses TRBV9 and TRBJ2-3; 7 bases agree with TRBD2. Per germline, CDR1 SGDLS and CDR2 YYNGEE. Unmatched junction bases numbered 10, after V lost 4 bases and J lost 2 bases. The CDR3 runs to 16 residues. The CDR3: CASSPYWSGITDTQYF. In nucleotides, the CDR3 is TGTGCCAGCAGCCCCTACTGGAGCGGGATCACAGATACGCAGTATTTT.

The CDR3 DNA is TGTGCCAGCAGTCCAGACGACACCGGGGAGCTGTTTTTT. Translated, it gives CASSPDDTGELFF. V gene TRBV12-3 or TRBV12-4 combines with J gene TRBJ2-2; D gene unclear. The CDR3 loop spans 13 amino acids. Trimming removed 5 bases at V and 3 bases at J, with 7 bases between.

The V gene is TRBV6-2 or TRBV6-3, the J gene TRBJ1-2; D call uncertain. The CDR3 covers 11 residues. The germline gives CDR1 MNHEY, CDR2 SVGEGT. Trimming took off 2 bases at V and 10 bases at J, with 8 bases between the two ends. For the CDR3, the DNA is TGTGCCAGCAGTTACGGGCCGATCTACACCTTC. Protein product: CASSYGPIYTF.

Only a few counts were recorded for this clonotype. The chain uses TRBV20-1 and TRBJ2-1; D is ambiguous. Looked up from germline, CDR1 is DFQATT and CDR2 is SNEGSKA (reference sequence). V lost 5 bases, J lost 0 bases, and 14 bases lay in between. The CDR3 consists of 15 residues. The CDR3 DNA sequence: TGCAGTGCTGAGATCGGGCAGAGCTCCTACAATGAGCAGTTCTTC. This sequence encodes CSAEIGQSSYNEQFF.

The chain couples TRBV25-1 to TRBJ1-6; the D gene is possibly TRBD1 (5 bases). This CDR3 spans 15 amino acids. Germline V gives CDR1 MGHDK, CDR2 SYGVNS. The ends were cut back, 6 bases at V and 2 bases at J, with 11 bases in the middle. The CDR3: CASSRTGPYNSPLHF. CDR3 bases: TGTGCCAGCAGCCGCACGGGACCCTATAATTCACCCCTCCACTTT.

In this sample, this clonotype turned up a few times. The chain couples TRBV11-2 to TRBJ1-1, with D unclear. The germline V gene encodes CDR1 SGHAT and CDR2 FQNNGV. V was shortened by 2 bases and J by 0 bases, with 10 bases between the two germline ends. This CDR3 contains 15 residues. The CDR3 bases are TGTGCCAGCAGCTTAAAAGGACTTTTGAACACTGAAGCTTTCTTT. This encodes CASSLKGLLNTEAFF.

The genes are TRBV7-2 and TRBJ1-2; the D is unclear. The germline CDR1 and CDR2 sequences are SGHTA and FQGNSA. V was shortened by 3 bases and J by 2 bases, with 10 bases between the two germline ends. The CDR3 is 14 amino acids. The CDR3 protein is CASSFTETNYGYTF. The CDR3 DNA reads TGTGCCAGCAGCTTTACCGAGACGAACTATGGCTACACCTTC.

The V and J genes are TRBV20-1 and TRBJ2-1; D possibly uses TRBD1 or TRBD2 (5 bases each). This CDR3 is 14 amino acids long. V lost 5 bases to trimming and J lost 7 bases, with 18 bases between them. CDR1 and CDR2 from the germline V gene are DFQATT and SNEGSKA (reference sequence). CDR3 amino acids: CSARGAASRNEQFF. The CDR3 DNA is TGCAGTGCTCGAGGGGCGGCTTCTCGAAATGAGCAGTTCTTC.

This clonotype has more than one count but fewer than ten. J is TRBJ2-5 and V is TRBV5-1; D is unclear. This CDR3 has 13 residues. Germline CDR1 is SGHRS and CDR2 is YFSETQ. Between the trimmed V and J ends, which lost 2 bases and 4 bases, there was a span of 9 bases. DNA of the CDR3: TGCGCCAGCAGCTTTTCTATAGGAGAGACCCAGTACTTC. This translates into CASSFSIGETQYF. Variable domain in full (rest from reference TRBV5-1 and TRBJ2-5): KAGVTQTPRYLIKTRGQQVTLSCSPISGHRSVSWYQQTPGQGLQFLFEYFSETQRNKGNFPGRFSGRQFSNSRSEMNVSTLELGDSALYLCASSFSIGETQYFGPGTRLLVL.

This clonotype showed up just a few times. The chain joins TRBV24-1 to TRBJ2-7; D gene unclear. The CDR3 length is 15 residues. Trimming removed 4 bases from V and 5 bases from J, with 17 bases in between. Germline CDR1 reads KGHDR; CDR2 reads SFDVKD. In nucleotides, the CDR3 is TGTGCCACCAGTGACCCGTTCCGTAAGAACGACGAGCAGTACTTC. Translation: CATSDPFRKNDEQYF.

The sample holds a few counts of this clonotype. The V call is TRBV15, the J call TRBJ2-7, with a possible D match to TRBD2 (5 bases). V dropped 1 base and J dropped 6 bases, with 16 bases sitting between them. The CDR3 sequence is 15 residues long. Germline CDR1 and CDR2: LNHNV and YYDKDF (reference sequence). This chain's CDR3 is CATSRGGEAHCEQYF. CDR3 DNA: TGTGCCACCAGCAGAGGGGGAGAAGCCCACTGCGAGCAGTACTTC.

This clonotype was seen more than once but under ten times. The CDR3: CASSELGVNEQYF. The CDR3 DNA reads as TGTGCCAGCAGTGAATTGGGGGTTAACGAGCAGTACTTC. The chain combines TRBV6-1 with TRBJ2-7, with D tentatively TRBD1 or TRBD2 (5 bases each). CDR3 length: 13 amino acids. In germline, CDR1 is MNHNS, CDR2 SASEGT. V was shortened by 2 bases and J by 5 bases, with 10 bases between the two germline ends.

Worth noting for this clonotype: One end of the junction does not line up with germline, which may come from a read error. CDR3 protein: CTSSYEVGQGVYYGYTF. CDR3 nucleotides: TGTACCAGCAGTTATGAGGTCGGACAGGGAGTCTACTATGGCTACACCTTC. The J gene is TRBJ1-2, the V gene TRBV6-2 or TRBV6-3; the match to TRBD1 covers 8 bases. Germline V gene lookup returns CDR1 MNHEY and CDR2 SVGEGT. This CDR3 contains 17 residues.

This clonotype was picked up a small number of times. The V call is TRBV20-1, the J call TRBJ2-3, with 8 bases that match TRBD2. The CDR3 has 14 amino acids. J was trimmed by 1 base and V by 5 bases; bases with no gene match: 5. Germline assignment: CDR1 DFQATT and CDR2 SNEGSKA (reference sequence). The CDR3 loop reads CSARSGARTDTQYF. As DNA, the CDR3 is TGCAGTGCTCGTAGCGGGGCTCGCACAGATACGCAGTATTTT.

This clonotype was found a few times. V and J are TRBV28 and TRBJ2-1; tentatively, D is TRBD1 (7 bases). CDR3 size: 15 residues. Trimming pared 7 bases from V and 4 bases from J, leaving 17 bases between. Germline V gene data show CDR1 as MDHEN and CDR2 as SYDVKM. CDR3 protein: CASTPGGWVYNEQFF. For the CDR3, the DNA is TGTGCCAGCACCCCAGGGGGGTGGGTTTACAATGAGCAGTTCTTC.

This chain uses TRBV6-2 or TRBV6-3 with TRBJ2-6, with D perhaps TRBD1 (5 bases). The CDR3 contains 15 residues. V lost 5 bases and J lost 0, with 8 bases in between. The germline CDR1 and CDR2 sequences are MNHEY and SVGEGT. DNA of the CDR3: TGTGCCAGCAGTGACAGCCACTCTGGGGCCAACGTCCTGACTTTC. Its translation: CASSDSHSGANVLTF.

The chain's CDR3 is CASSEGARQYF. The CDR3 bases are TGTGCCAGCAGTGAAGGGGCGAGGCAGTACTTC. The rearrangement joins TRBV2 to TRBJ2-5; D gene unclear. The V and J ends lost 1 base and 11 bases respectively, with 8 bases between them. Germline loops: CDR1 SNHLY, CDR2 FYNNEI. The CDR3 length is 11 residues.

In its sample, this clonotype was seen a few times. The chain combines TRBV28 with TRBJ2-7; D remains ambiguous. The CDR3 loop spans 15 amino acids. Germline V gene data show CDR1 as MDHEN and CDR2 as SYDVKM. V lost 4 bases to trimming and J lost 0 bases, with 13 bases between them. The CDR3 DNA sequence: TGTGCCAGCAGTTCTTGGGGTCTGAGCTCCTACGAGCAGTACTTC. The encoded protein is CASSSWGLSSYEQYF.

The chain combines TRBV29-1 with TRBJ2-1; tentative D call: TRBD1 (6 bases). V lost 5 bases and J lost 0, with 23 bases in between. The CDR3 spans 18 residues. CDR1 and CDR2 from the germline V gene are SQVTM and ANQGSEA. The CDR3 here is CSVPYGGQYVSSYNEQFF. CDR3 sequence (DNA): TGCAGCGTTCCTTACGGTGGACAGTATGTTAGCTCCTACAATGAGCAGTTCTTC.

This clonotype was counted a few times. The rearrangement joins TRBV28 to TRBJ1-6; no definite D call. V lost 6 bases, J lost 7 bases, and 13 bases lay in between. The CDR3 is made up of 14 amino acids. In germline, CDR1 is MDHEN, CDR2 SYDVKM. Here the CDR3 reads CASRRRVTNSPLHF. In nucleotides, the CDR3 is TGTGCCAGCAGACGGAGGGTAACCAATTCACCCCTCCACTTT.

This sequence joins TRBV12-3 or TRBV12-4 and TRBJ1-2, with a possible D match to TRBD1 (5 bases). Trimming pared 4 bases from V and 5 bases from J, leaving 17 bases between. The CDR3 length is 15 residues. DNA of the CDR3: TGTGCCAGCAGTTCCCAATTACCGACAGCTTATGGCTACACCTTC. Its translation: CASSSQLPTAYGYTF.

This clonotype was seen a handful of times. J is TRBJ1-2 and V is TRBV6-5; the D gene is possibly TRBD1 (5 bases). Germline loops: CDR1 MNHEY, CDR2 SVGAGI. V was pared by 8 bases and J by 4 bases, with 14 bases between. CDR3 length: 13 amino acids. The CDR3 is CASAAGLGYGYTF. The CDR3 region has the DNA TGTGCCAGCGCGGCAGGGCTGGGCTATGGCTACACCTTC.

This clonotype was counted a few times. CDR3 region: CAISVLPNTGELFF. CDR3 DNA sequence: TGTGCCATCAGTGTACTCCCGAACACCGGGGAGCTGTTTTTT. The chain combines TRBV10-3 with TRBJ2-2; D ambiguous. Germline V gene data show CDR1 as ENHRY and CDR2 as SYGVKD. CDR3 length: 14 amino acids. The V end lost 4 bases, the J end lost 0 bases, and 6 bases lay between the germline ends.

CDR3 sequence reads: CASSPLAGQGADTQYF. Written as DNA, the CDR3 is TGTGCCAGCTCACCACTTGCGGGACAGGGGGCTGATACGCAGTATTTT. The rearrangement links TRBV18 to TRBJ2-3, with 12 positions matching TRBD1. After removal of 1 base from V and 6 bases from J, the junction contained 5 bases not matched to a gene. Germline V CDR1 and CDR2: KGHSH, LQKENI. This CDR3 region has 16 residues.

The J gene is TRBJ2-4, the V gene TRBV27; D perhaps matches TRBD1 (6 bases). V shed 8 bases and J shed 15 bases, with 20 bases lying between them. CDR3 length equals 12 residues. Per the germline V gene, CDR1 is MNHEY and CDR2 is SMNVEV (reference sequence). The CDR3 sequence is CASGYQRDTVYF. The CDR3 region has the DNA TGTGCCAGCGGATACCAACGGGACACGGTGTACTTC.

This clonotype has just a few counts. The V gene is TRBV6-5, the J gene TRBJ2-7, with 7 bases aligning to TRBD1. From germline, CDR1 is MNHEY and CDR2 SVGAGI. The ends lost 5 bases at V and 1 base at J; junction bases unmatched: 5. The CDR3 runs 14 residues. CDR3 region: CASSIGTASYEQYF. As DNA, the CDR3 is TGTGCCAGCAGTATCGGGACAGCGTCCTACGAGCAGTACTTC.